Shown below are 29 T cell receptor beta chains from a single sample sequenced in a study of T cell responses to AZD1222 COVID-19 vaccine (TCRdb year 2021). This specimen's time point label, per the study, means: about 28 days (+/-7) after the second vaccine dose. The library was generated by the immunoSEQ multiplex PCR assay. Drawn from immuneACCESS, this table holds only the in-frame rearrangements with V and J called that TCRdb kept. Clones are partly lost; checked studies trace under half to an unresolved V gene and leave the rest unexplained. For this sample the table gives under 130,000 clones, of which roughly nine tenths were detected only once. Jointly, the top ten make up over 35% of the sample. The starting material was peripheral blood, obtained 28 days after the second AZD1222 dose. Every receptor here comes from an adult who received the AZD1222 COVID-19 vaccine.

The chain employs TRBV7-2 and TRBJ1-1, with D perhaps matching TRBD1 (5 bases). Looked up from germline, CDR1 is SGHTA and CDR2 is FQGNSA. Trimming removed 1 base at V and 8 bases at J, with 11 bases between. This CDR3 is built from 13 residues. CDR3 DNA: TGTGCCAGCAGCTTAGGTACAGGAGTGGAAGCTTTCTTT. Translated, it gives CASSLGTGVEAFF.

This clone appeared once. The chain couples TRBV10-3 to TRBJ1-6; possibly TRBD1 for D (5 bases). V gave up 3 bases and J gave up 4 bases, with 13 bases separating them. CDR1 and CDR2 from the germline V gene are ENHRY and SYGVKD. This CDR3 contains 16 residues. The CDR3 here is CAISELGPLYNSPLHF. The DNA for the CDR3 is TGTGCCATCAGTGAACTGGGACCGCTTTATAATTCACCCCTCCACTTT.

The V gene is TRBV11-1, the J gene TRBJ1-2; D perhaps matches TRBD1 (5 bases). Germline lookup yields CDR1 SGHAT and CDR2 FQDESV (reference sequence). The germline V and J ends were trimmed by 10 bases and 7 bases, with 13 bases remaining between them. The CDR3 contains 11 residues. The CDR3 loop reads CATQGEIGYTF. CDR3 sequence (DNA): TGTGCCACCCAGGGAGAAATTGGCTACACCTTC.

This clone was seen a handful of times. The chain has TRBV2 and TRBJ2-7, with 8 bases identical to TRBD2. The germline CDR1 and CDR2 sequences are SNHLY and FYNNEI. CDR3 size: 16 residues. The CDR3: CATRGGRSGSSYEQYF. Here the CDR3 DNA reads TGTGCTACACGAGGAGGTAGGAGCGGGAGTTCCTACGAGCAGTACTTC.

The chain has TRBV2 and TRBJ2-7; tentative D call: TRBD1 (6 bases). Per germline, CDR1 SNHLY and CDR2 FYNNEI. CDR3 length equals 15 residues. Trimming removed 6 bases from V and 0 bases from J, with 15 bases in between. In DNA, the CDR3 is TGTGCCAGCAGGGACGACAGGATAAGCTCCTACGAGCAGTACTTC. It encodes CASRDDRISSYEQYF.

The chain is built from TRBV9 and TRBJ1-1; D not certain. Germline CDR1 SGDLS, CDR2 YYNGEE. Trimming cost V 0 bases and J 1 base, with 10 bases left between them. This CDR3 contains 15 residues. The DNA for the CDR3 is TGTGCCAGCAGCGTAGGCGAAGGGAGGAACACTGAAGCTTTCTTT. As protein: CASSVGEGRNTEAFF. The variable domain in full, with the rest retrieved from reference TRBV9 and TRBJ1-1, is DSGVTQTPKHLITATGQRVTLRCSPRSGDLSVYWYQQSLDQGLQFLIQYYNGEERAKGNILERFSAQQFPDLHSELNLSSLELGDSALYFCASSVGEGRNTEAFFGQGTRLTVV.

The V and J genes are TRBV18 and TRBJ2-7; 7 positions agree with TRBD1. This CDR3 has 13 amino acids. Germline loops: CDR1 KGHSH, CDR2 LQKENI. The trim removed 4 bases at V and 4 bases at J, leaving 4 bases unmatched. CDR3 sequence reads: CASSRDRVYEQYF. CDR3 in DNA: TGTGCCAGCTCACGGGACAGAGTTTACGAGCAGTACTTC.

This chain links TRBV11-3 with TRBJ2-7; 7 positions match TRBD1. Germline CDR1 reads SGHNT; CDR2 reads YENEEA. Unmatched junction bases numbered 5, after V lost 6 bases and J lost 6 bases. This CDR3 has 12 amino acids. CDR3 DNA: TGTGCCAGCAGTATTACAGGGGTCGAGCAGTACTTC. Translating it yields CASSITGVEQYF.

V and J are TRBV11-2 and TRBJ1-1; tentative D call: TRBD1 (5 bases). V lost 7 bases to trimming and J lost 10 bases, with 19 bases between them. Per the germline V gene, CDR1 is SGHAT and CDR2 is FQNNGV. This CDR3 contains 13 residues. CDR3 DNA: TGTGCCAGCATCAGGGATGGGGAAACCAGAGCTTTCTTT. It yields the protein CASIRDGETRAFF. The entire variable domain, with the rest obtained from reference TRBV11-2 and TRBJ1-1, is as follows: EAGVAQSPRYKIIEKRQSVAFWCNPISGHATLYWYQQILGQGPKLLIQFQNNGVVDDSQLPKDRFSAERLKGVDSTLKIQPAKLEDSAVYLCASIRDGETRAFFGQGTRLTVV.

This clone has a handful of counts. The chain carries TRBV6-4 and TRBJ2-3, with 8 bases identical to TRBD1. Germline CDR1 reads MRHNA; CDR2 reads SNTAGT. This CDR3 comprises 14 residues. Germline trimming cut 0 bases from V and 4 bases from J; bases unmatched to any gene: 0. CDR3 sequence reads: CASSDSTGADTQYF. In DNA, the CDR3 is TGTGCCAGCAGTGACTCGACAGGGGCAGATACGCAGTATTTT.

The V gene is TRBV24-1, the J gene TRBJ1-5; D gene unclear. CDR1 and CDR2 (germline): KGHDR, SFDVKD. V was shortened by 9 bases and J by 5 bases, with 10 bases between the two germline ends. This CDR3 comprises 12 residues. CDR3 in amino acids: CATLGSYQPQHF. The CDR3 nucleotides are TGTGCCACCCTCGGCAGTTATCAGCCCCAGCATTTT.

This chain links TRBV2 with TRBJ2-7; D perhaps matches TRBD1 (5 bases). Germline CDR1 reads SNHLY; CDR2 reads FYNNEI. V shed 4 bases and J shed 3 bases, with 13 bases lying between them. This CDR3 is built from 14 residues. Written as DNA, the CDR3 is TGTGCCAGCAGTGCAGGGCTTTCCTACTACGAGCAGTACTTC. Translating gives CASSAGLSYYEQYF.

This chain connects TRBV2 to TRBJ1-2; 9 positions match TRBD1. The CDR3 loop spans 17 amino acids. J lost 8 bases, V lost 2 bases, and 15 bases had no gene match. Per germline, CDR1 SNHLY and CDR2 FYNNEI. CDR3 nucleotide sequence: TGTGCCAGCAGTGAACGCCCCCCGGGACAGGGATCGGAAGGCTACACCTTC. Translating it yields CASSERPPGQGSEGYTF. The full variable domain, completed using reference TRBV2 and TRBJ1-2, is EPEVTQTPSHQVTQMGQEVILRCVPISNHLYFYWYRQILGQKVEFLVSFYNNEISEKSEIFDDQFSVERPDGSNFTLKIRSTKLEDSAMYFCASSERPPGQGSEGYTFGSGTRLTVV.

The chain couples TRBV7-2 to TRBJ2-7; 8 bases are shared with TRBD2. Germline trimming cut 2 bases from V and 7 bases from J; bases unmatched to any gene: 10. Germline CDR1 SGHTA, CDR2 FQGNSA. This CDR3 has 15 residues. The CDR3 protein is CASSLRKSLAGEQYF. In DNA form, the CDR3 reads TGTGCCAGCAGCTTACGGAAATCCTTAGCGGGGGAGCAGTACTTC.

The chain carries TRBV19 and TRBJ2-7, with 11 bases fitting TRBD1. The CDR3 loop spans 14 amino acids. The J segment lost 6 bases and the V segment lost 6 bases, leaving 7 bases of the junction unmatched. Germline V CDR1 and CDR2: LNHDA, SQIVND (reference sequence). CDR3 protein: CASSGTGGPLEQYF. The CDR3 DNA reads as TGTGCCAGTAGCGGGACAGGGGGACCCCTCGAGCAGTACTTC.

This chain links TRBV15 with TRBJ2-1; D is undetermined. V lost 3 bases, J lost 3 bases, and 3 bases lay in between. The CDR3 extends over 12 amino acids. The germline V gene has CDR1 LNHNV and CDR2 YYDKDF (reference sequence). The DNA for the CDR3 is TGTGCCACCAGCAGGGTCTACAATGAGCAGTTCTTC. This gives the protein CATSRVYNEQFF.

The chain recombines TRBV14 with TRBJ2-7; 9 bases match TRBD2. Germline CDR1 SGHDN, CDR2 FVKESK. V lost 2 bases, J lost 2 bases, and 10 bases stayed unmatched. The CDR3 is made up of 17 amino acids. The CDR3: CASSQRLSAGGPYEQYF. For the CDR3, the DNA is TGTGCCAGCAGCCAACGTCTGTCAGCGGGAGGTCCCTACGAGCAGTACTTC.

The chain employs TRBV2 and TRBJ2-3; 13 bases match TRBD2. Germline assignment: CDR1 SNHLY and CDR2 FYNNEI. Trimming removed 6 bases from V and 6 bases from J; junction bases left unmatched: 6. There are 15 residues in the CDR3. As DNA, the CDR3 is TGTGCCAGCAGCCGAATGGGACTAGCGGGGGATACGCAGTATTTT. Amino acids: CASSRMGLAGDTQYF.

V usage is TRBV10-3 and J usage is TRBJ2-7; a possible D gene is TRBD2 (6 bases). The CDR3 sequence is 12 residues long. From germline, CDR1 is ENHRY and CDR2 SYGVKD. Between the trimmed V and J ends, which lost 6 bases and 6 bases, there was a span of 12 bases. The CDR3 loop reads CAISGGLSEQYF. CDR3 DNA: TGTGCCATCAGCGGGGGACTCTCCGAGCAGTACTTC.

The chain combines TRBV15 with TRBJ1-6; perhaps TRBD1 as D (6 bases). This CDR3 is 16 amino acids long. Looked up from germline, CDR1 is LNHNV and CDR2 is YYDKDF (reference sequence). V dropped 4 bases and J dropped 16 bases, with 26 bases sitting between them. CDR3 DNA: TGTGCCACCAGCACCTTCCCCGGGCAGGGGAGGCAAAGGCTCCACTTT. This encodes CATSTFPGQGRQRLHF.

The CDR3 nucleotides are TGTGCCACCAGCAGAGATGAGGGACCCTTTCTGGCACCCCTCCACTTT. Protein sequence: CATSRDEGPFLAPLHF. This sequence joins TRBV15 and TRBJ1-6; a possible D gene is TRBD1 (5 bases). V was trimmed by 0 bases and J by 11 bases, leaving 17 bases between them. The CDR3 has 16 amino acids. Germline V gives CDR1 LNHNV, CDR2 YYDKDF (reference sequence).

A few counts support this clone. As DNA, the CDR3 is TGCGCCAGCAGCCCCTCGACTAGCGACTACGAGCAGTACTTC. This sequence encodes CASSPSTSDYEQYF. This chain connects TRBV5-1 to TRBJ2-7; the match to TRBD2 covers 8 bases. The CDR3 sequence is 14 residues long. The J segment lost 3 bases and the V segment lost 4 bases, leaving 6 bases of the junction unmatched. Germline V gene sequence: CDR1 SGHRS, CDR2 YFSETQ.

V and J are TRBV7-9 and TRBJ1-1; the D is unclear. CDR1 is SEHNR, CDR2 FQNEAQ, per germline (reference sequence). CDR3 length equals 12 residues. With 6 bases removed from V and 1 base from J, the gap between germline ends came to 6 bases. The CDR3 region is CASSRQNTEAFF. In DNA, the CDR3 is TGTGCCAGCAGTAGACAGAACACTGAAGCTTTCTTT.

The gene calls are TRBV7-2 and TRBJ2-2; D uncertain. From germline, CDR1 is SGHTA and CDR2 FQGNSA. The V gene lost 0 bases and the J gene lost 5 bases, with 4 bases spanning the gap. This CDR3 contains 13 residues. The CDR3 DNA sequence: TGTGCCAGCAGCTTAGCGGGAACCGGGGAGCTGTTTTTT. It yields the protein CASSLAGTGELFF.

The rearrangement links TRBV18 to TRBJ1-2, with TRBD1 as a possible D gene (6 bases). The CDR3 extends over 14 amino acids. V lost 2 bases to trimming and J lost 6 bases, with 13 bases between them. CDR1 and CDR2 (germline): KGHSH, LQKENI. The CDR3 nucleotides are TGTGCCAGCTCACCATACGACAGGACCAATGGCTACACCTTC. Translation gives CASSPYDRTNGYTF.

The chain is built from TRBV7-6 and TRBJ1-2, with D possibly matching TRBD1 (5 bases). Trimming took 5 bases from V and 7 from J, leaving 17 bases between them. The CDR3 contains 14 residues. CDR1 SGHVS and CDR2 FNYEAQ come from the germline V gene. In DNA form, the CDR3 reads TGTGCCAGCAGCCTATCCGGGACCGAGGTTGGCTACACCTTC. It encodes CASSLSGTEVGYTF. Full variable domain (remainder filled in from reference TRBV7-6 and TRBJ1-2): GAGVSQSPRYKVTKRGQDVALRCDPISGHVSLYWYRQALGQGPEFLTYFNYEAQQDKSGLPNDRFSAERPEGSISTLTIQRTEQRDSAMYRCASSLSGTEVGYTFGSGTRLTVV.

V usage is TRBV4-1 and J usage is TRBJ1-5; 11 nucleotides align to TRBD1. Trimming took 3 bases from V and 8 from J; bases not matched to a gene: 9. Per the germline V gene, CDR1 is MGHRA and CDR2 is YSYEKL. This CDR3 is built from 16 residues. For the CDR3, the DNA is TGCGCCAGCAGCCAGTCCCGGGACAGGGGGTCGAAGCCCCAGCATTTT. It is translated as CASSQSRDRGSKPQHF.

In its sample, this clone was seen a few times. This chain uses TRBV10-3 with TRBJ2-1, with 9 bases fitting TRBD1. Germline lookup yields CDR1 ENHRY and CDR2 SYGVKD. V lost 3 bases, J lost 6 bases, and 3 bases stayed unmatched. The CDR3 length is 14 residues. Written as DNA, the CDR3 is TGTGCCATCAGTGAAGGGACAGGGTCCAATGAGCAGTTCTTC. This gives the protein CAISEGTGSNEQFF.

The chain has TRBV18 and TRBJ1-1; D gene ambiguous. This CDR3 contains 15 residues. V was pared by 3 bases and J by 4 bases, with 15 bases between. The germline gives CDR1 KGHSH, CDR2 LQKENI. As DNA, the CDR3 is TGTGCCAGCTCACCCCGATCCGGGATCTTCACTGAAGCTTTCTTT. It specifies CASSPRSGIFTEAFF.